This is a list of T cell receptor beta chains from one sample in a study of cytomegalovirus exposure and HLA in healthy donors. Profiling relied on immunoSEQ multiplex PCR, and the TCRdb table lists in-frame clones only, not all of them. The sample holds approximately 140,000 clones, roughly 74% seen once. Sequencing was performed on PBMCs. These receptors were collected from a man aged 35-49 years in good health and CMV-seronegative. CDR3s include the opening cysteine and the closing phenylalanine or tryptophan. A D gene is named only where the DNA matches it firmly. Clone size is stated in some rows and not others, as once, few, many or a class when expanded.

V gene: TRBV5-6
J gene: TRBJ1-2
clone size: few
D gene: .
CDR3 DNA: TGTGCCAGCAGCGCCACACCGAACTATGGCTACACCTTC
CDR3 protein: CASSATPNYGYTF

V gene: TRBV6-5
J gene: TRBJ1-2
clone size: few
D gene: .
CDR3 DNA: TGTGCCAGCAGTTATAACCCAGGGGTCGGGGGCTACACCTTC
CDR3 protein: CASSYNPGVGGYTF

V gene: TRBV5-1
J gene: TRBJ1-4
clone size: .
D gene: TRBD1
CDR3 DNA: TGCGCCAGCAGCGAGGGACAGGCTGAAGAAAAACTGTTTTTT
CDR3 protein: CASSEGQAEEKLFF

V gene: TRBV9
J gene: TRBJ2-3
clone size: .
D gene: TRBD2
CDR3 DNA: TGTGCCAGCAGTCGTAAGCGGGGGGTCACAGATACGCAGTATTTT
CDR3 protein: CASSRKRGVTDTQYF

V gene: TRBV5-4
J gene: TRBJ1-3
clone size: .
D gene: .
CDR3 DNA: TGTGCCAGCAGCCTAGGGGGTTACTCTGGAAACACCATATATTTT
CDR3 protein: CASSLGGYSGNTIYF

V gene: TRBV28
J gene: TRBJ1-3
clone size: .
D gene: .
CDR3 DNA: TGTGCCAGCAGTTTATCCCTACTAACGAGCTCTGGAAACACCATATATTTT
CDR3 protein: CASSLSLLTSSGNTIYF

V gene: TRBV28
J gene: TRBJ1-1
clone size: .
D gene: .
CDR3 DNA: TGCGCCAGCAGTTTAGAGGCAGGGGTGAACACTGAAGCTTTCTTT
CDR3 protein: CASSLEAGVNTEAFF

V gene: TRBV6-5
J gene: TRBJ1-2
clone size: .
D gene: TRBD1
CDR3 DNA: TGTGCCAGCAGTTCCACCGGACAGGGTGGAACCTATGGCTACACCTTC
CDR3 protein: CASSSTGQGGTYGYTF

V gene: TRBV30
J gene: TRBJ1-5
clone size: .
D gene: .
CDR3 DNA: TGTGCCTGGAGTGTAGAAAGGCAGGGACAGCCCCAGCATTTT
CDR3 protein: CAWSVERQGQPQHF

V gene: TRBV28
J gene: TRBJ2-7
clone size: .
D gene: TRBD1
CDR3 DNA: TGTGCCAGCAGTTTACCCGGGACAGGGGCGTACGAGCAGTACTTC
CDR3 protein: CASSLPGTGAYEQYF

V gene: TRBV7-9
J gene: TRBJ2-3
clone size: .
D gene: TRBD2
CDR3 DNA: TGTGCCAGCAGCTTCTCGGGAGGGGACACAGATACGCAGTATTTT
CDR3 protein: CASSFSGGDTDTQYF

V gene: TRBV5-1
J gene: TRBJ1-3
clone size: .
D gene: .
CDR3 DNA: TGCGCCAGCAGCTTGCTGGGGCTTGGAAACACCATATATTTT
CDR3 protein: CASSLLGLGNTIYF

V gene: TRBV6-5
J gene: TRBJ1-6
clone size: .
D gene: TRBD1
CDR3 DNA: TGTGCCAGCAGTTATAGGACAGGGGAGCCACCCCTCCACTTT
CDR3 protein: CASSYRTGEPPLHF

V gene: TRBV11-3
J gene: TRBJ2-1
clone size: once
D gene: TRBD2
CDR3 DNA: TGTGCCAGCAGCCCCGGGGGGACCTCCTACAATGAGCAGTTCTTC
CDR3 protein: CASSPGGTSYNEQFF

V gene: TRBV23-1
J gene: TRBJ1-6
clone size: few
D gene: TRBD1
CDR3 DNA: TGCGCCAGCAGTCATGGCTGGGGGACAGGCGCCTATAATTCACCCCTCCACTTT
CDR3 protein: CASSHGWGTGAYNSPLHF

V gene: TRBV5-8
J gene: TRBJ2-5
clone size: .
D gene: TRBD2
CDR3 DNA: TGTGCCAGCAGCCCTCTCGGGGGGTTACAAGAGACCCAGTACTTC
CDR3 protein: CASSPLGGLQETQYF

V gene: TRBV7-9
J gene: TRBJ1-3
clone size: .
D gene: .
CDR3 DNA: TGTGCCAGCAGCCGAGCCGGGAACTCTGGAAACACCATATATTTT
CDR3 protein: CASSRAGNSGNTIYF

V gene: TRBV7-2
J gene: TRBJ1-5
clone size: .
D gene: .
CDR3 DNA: TGTGCCAGCAGCTTAGGGGCAGGGAGGCGTCAGCCCCAGCATTTT
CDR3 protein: CASSLGAGRRQPQHF

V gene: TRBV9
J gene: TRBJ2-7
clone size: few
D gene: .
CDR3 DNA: TGTGCCAGCAGCGTAGAGGGGGAATCCTACGAGCAGTACTTC
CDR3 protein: CASSVEGESYEQYF

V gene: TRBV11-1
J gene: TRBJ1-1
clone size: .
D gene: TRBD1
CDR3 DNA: TGTGCCAGCAGCACAATGGACAGGCTGAACACTGAAGCTTTCTTT
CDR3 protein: CASSTMDRLNTEAFF

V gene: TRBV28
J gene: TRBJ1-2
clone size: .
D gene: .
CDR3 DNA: TGTGCCAGCAGTCCATCAACAGGTTTTGGCTACACCTTC
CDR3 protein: CASSPSTGFGYTF

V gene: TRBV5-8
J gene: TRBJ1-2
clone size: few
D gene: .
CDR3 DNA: TGTGCCAGCAGCTTGTCTCCTTTAGGCTACACCTTC
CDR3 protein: CASSLSPLGYTF

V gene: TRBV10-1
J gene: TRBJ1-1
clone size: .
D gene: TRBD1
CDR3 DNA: TGCGCCAGCAGTGAGTCTACAGGGGGCGCCCCTGAAGCTTTCTTT
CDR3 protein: CASSESTGGAPEAFF

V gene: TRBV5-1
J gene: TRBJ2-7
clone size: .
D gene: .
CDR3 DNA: TGCGCCAGCAGCTTAGTAGACAGGACCTACGAGCAGTACTTC
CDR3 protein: CASSLVDRTYEQYF

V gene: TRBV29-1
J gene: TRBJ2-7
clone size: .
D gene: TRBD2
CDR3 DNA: TGCAGCGCCCGAGGGGCTAGCGGGGCCTACGAGCAGTACTTC
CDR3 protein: CSARGASGAYEQYF

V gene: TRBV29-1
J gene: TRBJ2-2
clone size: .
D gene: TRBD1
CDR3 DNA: TGCAGCACCCGGGACAGGGATCTCGGGGAGCTGTTTTTT
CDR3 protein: CSTRDRDLGELFF

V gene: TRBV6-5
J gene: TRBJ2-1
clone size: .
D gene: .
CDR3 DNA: TGTGCCAGCAGTTTGACGAGGCGGGAGCAGTTCTTC
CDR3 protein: CASSLTRREQFF

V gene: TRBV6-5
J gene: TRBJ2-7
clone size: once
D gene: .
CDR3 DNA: TGTGCCAGCAGGCCGGGCGGGGTCTACGAGCAGTACTTC
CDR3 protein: CASRPGGVYEQYF

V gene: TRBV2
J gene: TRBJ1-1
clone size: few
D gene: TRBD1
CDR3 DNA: TGTGCCAGCGCCGGACAGGGGGACACTGAAGCTTTCTTT
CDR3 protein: CASAGQGDTEAFF

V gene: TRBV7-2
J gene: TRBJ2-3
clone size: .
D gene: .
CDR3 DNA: TGTGCCAGCAGCCTAAACGTTGACTCGAACCCACGGTATTTT
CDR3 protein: CASSLNVDSNPRYF

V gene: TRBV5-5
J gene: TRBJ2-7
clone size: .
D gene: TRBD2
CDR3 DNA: TGTGCCAGCAGCTTGGAGTTTACTAGCGGGGCTTACGAGCAGTACTTC
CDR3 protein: CASSLEFTSGAYEQYF

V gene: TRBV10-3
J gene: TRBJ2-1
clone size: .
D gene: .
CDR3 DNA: TGTGCCATCGCGCCTACGTGGGAGGATGAGCAGTTCTTC
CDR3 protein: CAIAPTWEDEQFF

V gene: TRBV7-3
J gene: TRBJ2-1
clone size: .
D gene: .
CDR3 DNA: TGTGCCAGCAGCCCCACCGGGAGCCACAATGAGCAGTTCTTC
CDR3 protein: CASSPTGSHNEQFF

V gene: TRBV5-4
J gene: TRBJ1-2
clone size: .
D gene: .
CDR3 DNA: TGTGCCAGCAGCCTGGACACGAATAACTATGGCTACACCTTC
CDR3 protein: CASSLDTNNYGYTF

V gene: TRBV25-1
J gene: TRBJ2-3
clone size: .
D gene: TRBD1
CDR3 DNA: TGTGCCAGCAGTGAACCCTCAGCGACAGGGGCAGATACGCAGTATTTT
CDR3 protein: CASSEPSATGADTQYF

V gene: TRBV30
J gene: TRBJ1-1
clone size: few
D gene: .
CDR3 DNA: TGTGCCCACCGCGAGTCAGGTCGCACTGAAGCTTTCTTT
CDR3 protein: CAHRESGRTEAFF

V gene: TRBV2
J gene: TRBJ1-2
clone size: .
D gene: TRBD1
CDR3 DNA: TGTGCCAGCAGTCCCGACCAAGGGGGCTACCCCTTC
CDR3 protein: CASSPDQGGYPF

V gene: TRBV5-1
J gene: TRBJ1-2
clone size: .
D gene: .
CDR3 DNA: TGCGCCAGCAGCGTCATGCGGTCAAGCCGCTATGGCTACACCTTC
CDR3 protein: CASSVMRSSRYGYTF

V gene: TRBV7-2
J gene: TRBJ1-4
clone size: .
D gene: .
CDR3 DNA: TGTGCCAGCAGCTTGAGTGGTGAAAAACTGTTTTTT
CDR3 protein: CASSLSGEKLFF

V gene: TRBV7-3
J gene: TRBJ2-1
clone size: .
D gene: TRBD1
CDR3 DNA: TGTGCCAGCAGTTTAGGACAGGGGTCCTACAATGAGCAGTTCTTC
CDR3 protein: CASSLGQGSYNEQFF

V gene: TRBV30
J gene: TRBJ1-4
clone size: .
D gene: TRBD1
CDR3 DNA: TGTGCCTGGGGGACAGGGTCTACTGAAAAACTGTTTTTT
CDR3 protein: CAWGTGSTEKLFF

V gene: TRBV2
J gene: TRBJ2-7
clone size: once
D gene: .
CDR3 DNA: TGTGCCAGCAGTGAATTTGCTCCTTCCTACGAGCAGTACTTC
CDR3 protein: CASSEFAPSYEQYF

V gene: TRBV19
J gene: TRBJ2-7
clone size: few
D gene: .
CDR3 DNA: TGTGCCAGTGCCAACAGGGATTCCTACGAGCAGTACTTC
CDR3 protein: CASANRDSYEQYF

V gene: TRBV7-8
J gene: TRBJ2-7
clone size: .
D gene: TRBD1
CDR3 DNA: TGTGCCAGCAGCTTAGGACAGGGGCTGGCCTACGAGCAGTACTTC
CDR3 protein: CASSLGQGLAYEQYF